This T cell receptor (beta chain) was found in a study of T cell clonotyping in hematopoietic cell transplantation (dated by TCRdb to the early 2020s). Concerning the study at large: Pretransplant recipient samples were obtained after cytoreduction. In the study, 140 or so blood samples were gathered from over 30 consecutive transplant recipients and their related donors. Recruitment of patients was conducted between late 2015 and January 2017, and follow-up was continued until late 2020 or death.

For this clone: Its antigen target is currently unknown. One base away there is no much larger clone; base qualities are not given.

The immunoSEQ assay, a bias-controlled multiplex PCR with V- and J-specific primers, was used to amplify TCR beta CDR3 regions from genomic DNA. A second PCR step added a proprietary barcode and Illumina adapter sequences to the CDR3 amplicons. CDR3 libraries were sequenced on an Illumina MiSeq instrument. The authors' analysis ran thus. Export and quality control were done with immunoSEQ Analyzer 3.0, while downstream analyses used R Bioconductor and Immunarch. Only productive rearrangements in the normalized downsampled data set went into calculating the repertoire metrics. In the normalized cohort, a clonotype counted as pathologically expanded if the clonotype was larger than 5 templates. The Inverse Simpson Index served as the measure of repertoire diversity. The non-normalized data set was used for CMV-specificity analyses so that all clonotypes could be captured. As stored in TCRdb, this immuneACCESS dataset retains in-frame rearrangements with V and J assigned. A fraction of the clones does not appear; measured against another copy, unresolved V genes explain less than half of the discrepancy, and the remainder lacks a known reason. D and trimming come from the DNA, and the V and J calls and clone size come from that table. This sample comprises under 20,000 clones, 60% to 80% of them detected only once. The ten largest clones represent less than 20% of the sample.

Here is what the overall study found, with its caveats: A decrease in recipient TCR diversity was observed after transplant, and a progressive increase in pathologically expanded clonotypes was seen from day 30 to day 180. Inverse Simpson Index values from donors and from recipients before transplant predicted broader TCR repertoire diversity after transplant. The sample size was limited, and because cells were not sorted, the contributions of CD4 and CD8 repertoires could not be separated. Recipient repertoires showed only a small fraction of overlap with donor repertoires, and over 95% appeared de novo at the given depth.

The CDR3, cysteine through phenylalanine, is 11 amino acids long. The sequence is cut down to CDR3 DNA, 33 bases in frame from base 1. A distance of 7 bases separates the germline ends of V and J, which lose 6 bases and 7 bases respectively. In the germline V gene (reference sequence), CDR1 corresponds to PRHDT and CDR2 to FYEKMQ. The sample's time point label, in plain terms: recipient sample about 28 days before transplant, after cytoreduction. Blood from recipients was drawn roughly 28 days before transplant, then again at days 30, 100 and 180 after transplant. Nuclei Lysis Solution was used to extract genomic DNA from fresh or cryopreserved unfractionated peripheral blood mononuclear cells.

The receptor's source is a man in his sixties with acute myeloid leukemia. Some clones in this sample may be carry-over from other donors' samples. The sample consisted of peripheral blood mononuclear cells, taken before stem cell transplant. The V and J segments used are TRBV13 and TRBJ2-1; no D gene can be assigned with confidence. In nucleotides, the sequence is TGTGCCAGCAGTTCAGCTAATGAGCAGTTCTTC. Its product reads: CASSSANEQFF.